This TCR beta chain appears in the sequencing data of a study of long-term antiretroviral therapy in people with HIV (dated by TCRdb to between 2021 and 2024). At the level of the whole study: The earliest samples were collected roughly a decade before the 2015 WHO recommendation for immediate ART, at a time when ART was usually postponed until CD4 counts fell. No cross-contamination during QIAcube processing turned up in test extractions that ran a monoclonal T-cell line alongside 33 polyclonal samples. About 35% of the 30 participants with HIV were female. A retrospective serial study tested whether ART initiation and durable HIV suppression were associated with changes in peripheral blood TRB repertoire composition and diversity. A total of 150 to 200 cryopreserved PBMC samples came from approximately 30 adults with confirmed HIV infection and were collected serially over a mean of roughly six years (range 1-12).

Turning to this clone: Its antigen specificity is not known. The input lacks base qualities; no much larger clone sits a single base away.

From the germline V gene, CDR1 is SGHTA and CDR2 is FQGNSA. The trim is 1 base for V and 3 bases for J, with a gap of 10 bases between the germline ends. Its CDR3 holds 14 amino acids, cysteine through phenylalanine. Only CDR3 DNA remains: 42 bases, in frame from the first base. Study-level results and caveats: Because cell numbers in pre-ART samples were limited, unsorted PBMC were profiled instead of sorted CD4+ and CD8+ T cells. CDR3 length ranges in HIV repertoires were narrower than in controls, and network structure suggested an antigen-experienced repertoire with only a slight naive shift after ART. Starting ART was linked to a significant rise in TRB diversity, yet even with long-term ART the diversity remained significantly lower than in transplant donor controls. Inferences about post-ART repertoire changes are limited because no data were available on ART adherence, viral resistance or therapy changes. The repertoire was dominated across all time points by expanded TRB clones identified before ART initiation, although this dominance was seen to fluctuate and to decrease in many PLHIV after ART. Samples dated from 2004 to 2017, and the ART regimens used may be less effective than current ones. Because PBMC availability was limited, only the TCR beta chain was sequenced, with no alpha chain pairing.

The immunoSEQ hsTCRB v3.0 assay was used at survey level resolution to sequence the TRB variable region. The target sequencing depth for TRB was 40,000-50,000 T-cell genomes per sample. TRB libraries were pooled and sequenced on an Illumina MiSeq using a v3 150-cycle kit. For the original study's pipeline: Repertoire analysis was run in R within a reproducible Nextflow workflow that covered QC, data transformation and analysis. LymphoSeq2, an R package for exploring AIRR-Seq data, was used to implement the custom analyses. Four samples yielding fewer than 5000 total TRB sequences were excluded, leaving 188 analyzed HIV repertoires. Among the 170 to 200 retained HIV repertoires, some 59 were collected before ART initiation and 129 after ART initiation. Each repertoire was downsampled to 5000 TRB nucleotide sequences, and summary statistics were averaged across 100 downsampling iterations. TRB sequences were retained for analysis only if CDR3 regions of at least seven amino acids were present. Two measures captured diversity: a Shannon entropy-derived clonality score and the Gini coefficient. In the repertoire networks, any two of the top 5000 CDR3 amino acid sequences were connected whenever the two sequences differed by an edit distance of one. For TRB CDR3 amino acid sequences, GLIPH2 was used to predict antigen specificity groups and MHC restriction. CDR3 amino acid sequences were matched against VDJdb and McPAS-TCR to flag known CMV, EBV, HIV or tissue antigen associations. Pre-ART, post-ART and control groups were compared with Wilcoxon signed-rank tests and Holm-Bonferroni correction. The table was pulled from immuneACCESS by TCRdb, which kept in-frame rearrangements only. Such tables lose some clones; where checked, under half of the loss comes from unresolved V genes, and the rest has no known cause. That table gives V, J and clone size, and the DNA gave D and trimming. The sample profile shows 25,000 to 30,000 clones; about 82% of them were found once. 9.5% to 12% of the sample is in the top ten clones.

Inclusion was restricted to participants for whom at least one PBMC sample before ART initiation and at least two post-ART samples were available. Treatment was received in the United States of America by all participants with HIV. Before DNA extraction, cryopreserved samples containing roughly 0.85-11 million PBMC were thawed and washed. At the time of the earliest PBMC sample for each participant with HIV, ages ranged from about 23 to 60 years. Per participant, PBMC samples came from 1-4 timepoints prior to ART initiation and 2-8 timepoints following ART initiation, for a median of 7 samples. Serial HIV viral load, CD4+ T-cell count, ART history and demographic data were obtained for every participant. A Qiagen kit on a QIAcube was used to extract genomic DNA from unsorted PBMC, with samples processed in batches of 12.

The source is a man younger than 35 with HIV. The V and J genes are TRBV7-2 and TRBJ2-7; the D region possibly corresponds to TRBD2 (7 bases align). Sequences were derived from unsorted PBMCs, sampled 0.8 years before starting antiretroviral therapy. This receptor carries the CDR3 CASSLGGGGYEQYF. The nucleotides are TGTGCCAGCAGCTTAGGGGGGGGCGGCTACGAGCAGTACTTC.